Each of the 15 T cell receptor beta chains below was sequenced from the same sample in a study of T cells after posttransplantation cyclophosphamide. TCRdb's copy holds only in-frame clones and misses some; the assay was immunoSEQ multiplex PCR. Of 25,000 to 35,000 clones listed, around nine tenths are singletons. The naive gate required viable CD3+CD4+ or CD3+CD8+ cells with CCR7+CD45RA+CD45RO-CD95-CD27+CD28+ phenotype. The sample consisted of naive CD4+ T cells sorted from PBMCs. The receptors here all came from a woman in her fifties or sixties in good health, CMV-negative, and a related stem cell transplant donor.

Details on this clone: At one boundary the junction diverges from the germline segment, which might be a read error. J is TRBJ2-3 and V is TRBV7-7, with D maybe TRBD2 (6 bases). In germline, CDR1 is SSHAT, CDR2 FNYEAQ (reference sequence). The CDR3 runs to 13 residues. CDR3 sequence: CASSRGNTDTQYF. CDR3 bases: TGTGCTAGCAGCCGGGGGAACACAGATACGCAGTATTTT.

The genes are TRBV6-5 and TRBJ2-4, with D possibly matching TRBD2 (5 bases). The CDR3 runs 14 residues. V gave up 7 bases and J gave up 8 bases, with 18 bases separating them. Germline lookup yields CDR1 MNHEY and CDR2 SVGAGI. The DNA of the CDR3 is TGTGCCAGCAAGATACAACGGGGTAGAGACATTCAGTACTTC. This translates into CASKIQRGRDIQYF.

This clone was counted a single time. This rearrangement joins TRBV5-5 to TRBJ1-2; a possible D gene is TRBD1 (6 bases). Deletions cut 4 bases from V and 4 bases from J, with 17 bases between. CDR3 size: 15 residues. Germline CDR1 is SGHKS and CDR2 is YYEKEE (reference sequence). CDR3 region: CASSITGGATYGYTF. The CDR3 DNA is TGTGCCAGCAGCATCACGGGGGGGGCGACCTATGGCTACACCTTC.

This clone has more than one count but fewer than ten. The genes are TRBV2 and TRBJ1-4; 7 bases map to TRBD1. Trimming at V came to 4 bases and at J to 7 bases, leaving 3 bases not matched to a gene. Per the germline V gene, CDR1 is SNHLY and CDR2 is FYNNEI. This CDR3 is built from 13 residues. CDR3 residues: CASSGGQIEKLFF. CDR3 nucleotides: TGTGCCAGCAGTGGGGGACAGATTGAAAAACTGTTTTTT. Supplemented by reference TRBV2 and TRBJ1-4, the full variable domain reads EPEVTQTPSHQVTQMGQEVILRCVPISNHLYFYWYRQILGQKVEFLVSFYNNEISEKSEIFDDQFSVERPDGSNFTLKIRSTKLEDSAMYFCASSGGQIEKLFFGSGTQLSVL.

This clone was counted a single time. The rearrangement joins TRBV7-9 to TRBJ2-2; D is ambiguous. This CDR3 is 17 amino acids long. Germline-derived CDR1 and CDR2 are SEHNR and FQNEAQ (reference sequence). Between the trimmed V and J ends, which lost 5 bases and 3 bases, there was a span of 19 bases. The CDR3 region has the DNA TGTGCCAGCAGCCTCCTACGTCGCGGAGATGACACCGGGGAGCTGTTTTTT. Its protein product is CASSLLRRGDDTGELFF.

This sequence joins TRBV28 and TRBJ2-1; TRBD2 agrees at 8 bases. The CDR3 runs to 13 residues. J was trimmed by 2 bases and V by 8 bases; bases with no gene match: 2. Germline CDR1 and CDR2: MDHEN and SYDVKM. DNA of the CDR3: TGTGCCAGCCGGGGGGGGGCCTACAATGAGCAGTTCTTC. Protein product: CASRGGAYNEQFF. Supplemented by reference TRBV28 and TRBJ2-1, the full variable domain reads DVKVTQSSRYLVKRTGEKVFLECVQDMDHENMFWYRQDPGLGLRLIYFSYDVKMKEKGDIPEGYSVSREKKERFSLILESASTNQTSMYLCASRGGAYNEQFFGPGTRLTVL.

This clone was seen a handful of times. This chain uses TRBV29-1 with TRBJ1-4, with no clear D. Trimming took 5 bases from V and 7 from J, leaving 14 bases between them. Germline assignment: CDR1 SQVTM and CDR2 ANQGSEA. The CDR3 is made up of 13 amino acids. CDR3 loop: CSVRRSEVEKLFF. The CDR3 nucleotides are TGCAGCGTTCGCCGGAGTGAGGTTGAAAAACTGTTTTTT. The whole variable domain, remainder taken from reference TRBV29-1 and TRBJ1-4, is SAVISQKPSRDICQRGTSLTIQCQVDSQVTMMFWYRQQPGQSLTLIATANQGSEATYESGFVIDKFPISRPNLTFSTLTVSNMSPEDSSIYLCSVRRSEVEKLFFGSGTQLSVL.

This clone came up once. This chain links TRBV5-1 with TRBJ2-1; 11 bases agree with TRBD2. Per the germline V gene, CDR1 is SGHRS and CDR2 is YFSETQ. The CDR3 is 16 residues long. The V segment lost 4 bases and the J segment 4 bases; nucleotides outside the gene matches: 7. The CDR3 reads CASSGGLADTYNEQFF. CDR3 DNA sequence: TGCGCCAGCAGCGGGGGACTAGCGGATACGTACAATGAGCAGTTCTTC.

This clone has just a few counts. The chain uses TRBV10-3 and TRBJ1-1; D might be TRBD1 (6 bases). The length of the CDR3 is 13 residues. Per germline, CDR1 ENHRY and CDR2 SYGVKD. V lost 5 bases and J 1 base, leaving 8 bases between the germline ends. The CDR3 nucleotides are TGTGCCATCAGTTTACAGGGGAACACTGAAGCTTTCTTT. Its translation is CAISLQGNTEAFF.

The CDR3 sequence: CATSRDRGRGPAEQFF. CDR3 sequence (DNA): TGTGCCACCAGCAGAGATAGGGGCAGGGGGCCGGCTGAGCAGTTCTTC. The chain joins TRBV15 to TRBJ2-1, with TRBD1 matching 8 bases. This CDR3 comprises 16 residues. The J segment lost 9 bases and the V segment lost 0 bases, leaving 10 bases of the junction unmatched. CDR1 and CDR2 (germline): LNHNV, YYDKDF (reference sequence).

The table lists this clone with a count of one. V gene TRBV7-9 combines with J gene TRBJ2-7; D unclear. The CDR3 contains 14 residues. Germline V CDR1 and CDR2: SEHNR, FQNEAQ (reference sequence). The ends were cut back, 3 bases at V and 7 bases at J, with 16 bases in the middle. The CDR3 reads CASSFTIDSIEQYF. CDR3 in DNA: TGTGCCAGCAGCTTTACGATCGACTCCATAGAGCAGTACTTC.

The chain links TRBV29-1 to TRBJ2-7, with TRBD2 identical over 9 bases. Germline V gene lookup returns CDR1 SQVTM and CDR2 ANQGSEA. The CDR3 loop spans 10 amino acids. CDR3 region: CAGGDYEQYF. The CDR3, as DNA: TGCGCGGGGGGGGACTACGAGCAGTACTTC.

This clone was observed once. The chain employs TRBV28 and TRBJ1-1; 8 nucleotides agree with TRBD1. Germline V gene sequence: CDR1 MDHEN, CDR2 SYDVKM. The CDR3 runs 11 residues. Germline trimming cut 6 bases from V and 8 bases from J; bases unmatched to any gene: 2. The CDR3 loop is CASRWDREAFF. CDR3 DNA sequence: TGTGCCAGCAGATGGGACAGGGAAGCTTTCTTT.

The chain uses TRBV29-1 and TRBJ1-2; D is perhaps TRBD1 (6 bases). Germline CDR1 reads SQVTM; CDR2 reads ANQGSEA. The V end lost 1 base, the J end lost 5 bases, and 20 bases lay between the germline ends. The CDR3 totals 16 residues. CDR3 DNA sequence: TGCAGCGTTGAAGTCGCGACGCTGGGGGCAGGGTATGGCTACACCTTC. Amino acid sequence: CSVEVATLGAGYGYTF.

This chain uses TRBV6-1 with TRBJ2-1; possible D gene TRBD2, 7 bases. This CDR3 spans 15 amino acids. The germline gives CDR1 MNHNS, CDR2 SASEGT. Trimming shortened V by 3 bases and J by 9 bases, and 18 bases separated the two germline ends. In DNA, the CDR3 is TGTGCCAGCAGTGAGGTGGGGGGGGGCCGCTTTGAGCAGTTCTTC. Translation: CASSEVGGGRFEQFF.